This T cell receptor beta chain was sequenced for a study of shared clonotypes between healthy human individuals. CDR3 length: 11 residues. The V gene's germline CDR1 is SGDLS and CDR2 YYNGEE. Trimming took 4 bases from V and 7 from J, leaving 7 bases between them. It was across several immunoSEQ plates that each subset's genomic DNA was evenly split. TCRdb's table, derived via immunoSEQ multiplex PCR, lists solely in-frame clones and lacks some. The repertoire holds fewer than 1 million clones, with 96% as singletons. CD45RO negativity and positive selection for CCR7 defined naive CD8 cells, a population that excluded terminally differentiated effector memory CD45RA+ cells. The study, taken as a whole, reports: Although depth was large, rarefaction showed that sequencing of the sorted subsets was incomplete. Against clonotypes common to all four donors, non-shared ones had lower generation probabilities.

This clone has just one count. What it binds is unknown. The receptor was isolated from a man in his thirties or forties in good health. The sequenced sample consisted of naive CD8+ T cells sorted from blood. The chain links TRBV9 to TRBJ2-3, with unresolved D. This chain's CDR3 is CASSPVNTQYF. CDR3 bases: TGTGCCAGCAGCCCGGTTAATACGCAGTATTTT. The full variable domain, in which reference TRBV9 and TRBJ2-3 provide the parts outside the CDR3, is DSGVTQTPKHLITATGQRVTLRCSPRSGDLSVYWYQQSLDQGLQFLIQYYNGEERAKGNILERFSAQQFPDLHSELNLSSLELGDSALYFCASSPVNTQYFGPGTRLTVL.